One sample yielded the 18 T cell receptor beta chains listed below, sequenced in a study of blood T cells in healthy people across ages. A J-beta primer mix and a sample-barcoded 5' primer were used in a second PCR of about 7 to 12 cycles. Each CDR3 protein is one row after TCRdb ran MiXCR on the 5' RACE reads. The profile shows approximately 1,100,000 distinct CDR3 sequences, 45% of them singletons. The sample consisted of blood. These receptor sequences come from a woman aged 60-70 years in good health.

The chain has TRBV7-9 and TRBJ2-1; D possibly corresponds to TRBD2 (7 bases). The CDR3 runs 14 residues. V lost 11 bases and J 5 bases, leaving 19 bases between the germline ends. Looked up from germline, CDR1 is SEHNR and CDR2 is FQNEAQ (reference sequence). CDR3 coding DNA: TGTGCCTCACTCCCGGGGGGCTCAGACAATGAGCAGTTCTTC. Translation gives CASLPGGSDNEQFF.

The chain carries TRBV5-6 and TRBJ2-4; D is possibly TRBD1 (6 bases). The CDR3 totals 17 residues. The germline gives CDR1 SGHDT, CDR2 YYEEEE. V shed 4 bases and J shed 2 bases, with 19 bases lying between them. This chain's CDR3 is CASSGLSAGASKNIQYF. CDR3 nucleotide sequence: TGTGCCAGCAGCGGCTTGTCTGCAGGGGCCTCCAAAAACATTCAGTACTTC.

The V gene is TRBV12-5, the J gene TRBJ2-1; unclear D gene. Germline assignment: CDR1 LGHNT and CDR2 FRNRAP. The V and J ends lost 8 bases and 6 bases respectively, with 17 bases between them. CDR3 length: 14 amino acids. The CDR3 region has the DNA TGTGCTAGTACCCCAGCGACGGCGGTCAATGAGCAGTTCTTC. It is translated as CASTPATAVNEQFF.

The chain is built from TRBV7-8 and TRBJ2-5; D not certain. The CDR3 loop spans 19 amino acids. Germline-derived CDR1 and CDR2 are SGHVS and FQNEAQ. Trimming removed 1 base from V and 4 bases from J, with 25 bases in between. CDR3 region: CASSLDLWHLRNVRETQYF. The CDR3 DNA sequence: TGTGCCAGCAGCTTAGATCTTTGGCATCTTCGTAACGTTCGAGAGACCCAGTACTTC.

This clonotype has ten or more counts. The rearrangement joins TRBV4-2 to TRBJ1-1; D not resolved. The germline V gene has CDR1 LGHNA and CDR2 YNFKEQ. The CDR3 is made up of 16 amino acids. V gave up 1 base and J gave up 0 bases, with 12 bases separating them. The CDR3: CASSQGWRLMNTEAFF. The CDR3 DNA follows: TGTGCCAGCAGCCAAGGGTGGCGGCTAATGAACACTGAAGCTTTCTTT.

A word on this clonotype: This sequence may be a read error, since a much larger clone differs from it by one base. The chain has TRBV7-2 and TRBJ2-6; D call uncertain. The CDR3 sequence is 17 residues long. Germline CDR1 reads SGHTA; CDR2 reads FQGNSA. In DNA form, the CDR3 reads TGTGCCAGCAACTTAGTTAGTAGGATCTCTGGGGCCAACGTCCTGACTTTC. Protein product: CASNLVSRISGANVLTF.

In regard to this clonotype: One junction end does not reproduce the germline sequence, and a read error may be involved. V gene TRBV29-1 combines with J gene TRBJ1-5; a weak D match, TRBD1 (5 bases). The CDR3 totals 14 residues. The germline CDR1 and CDR2 sequences are SQVTM and ANQGSEA. The CDR3 is CSVIWTTGNQSQHF. CDR3 sequence (DNA): TGCAGCGTCATATGGACAACCGGTAATCAGTCCCAGCATTTT.

In this sample, this clonotype turned up many times. The V and J genes are TRBV7-2 and TRBJ2-7; no definite D call. V lost 1 base, J lost 5 bases, and 3 bases lay in between. From germline, CDR1 is SGHTA and CDR2 FQGNSA. CDR3 length equals 11 residues. The CDR3 bases are TGTGCCAGCAGCTTAGAGGACGAGCAGTACTTC. It encodes CASSLEDEQYF.

This chain links TRBV7-9 with TRBJ2-1; the D gene could be TRBD1 or TRBD2 (5 bases each). V was shortened by 3 bases and J by 13 bases, with 19 bases between the two germline ends. CDR1 and CDR2 from the germline V gene are SEHNR and FQNEAQ (reference sequence). There are 14 residues in the CDR3. CDR3 protein: CASSFGRDQETQFF. In DNA form, the CDR3 reads TGTGCCAGCAGCTTCGGCAGGGACCAAGAGACCCAGTTCTTC.

This clonotype was counted a single time. The rearrangement joins TRBV6-2 or TRBV6-3 to TRBJ2-1; the D is unclear. Germline V gives CDR1 MNHEY, CDR2 SVGEGT. V gave up 6 bases and J gave up 9 bases, with 9 bases separating them. The CDR3 length is 11 residues. Here the CDR3 DNA reads TGTGCCAGCAGGATTAGAGGTGAGCAGTTCTTC. This gives the protein CASRIRGEQFF.

This clonotype was picked up many times. The V and J genes are TRBV7-2 and TRBJ2-7, with 12 bases that match TRBD1. CDR1 is SGHTA and CDR2 is FQGNSA in the germline V gene. This CDR3 contains 15 residues. The J segment lost 7 bases and the V segment lost 5 bases, leaving 9 bases of the junction unmatched. The CDR3 DNA sequence: TGTGCCAGCAGCCAGATGGGACAGGGGGCACGAGAGCAGTACTTC. Translating gives CASSQMGQGAREQYF. The whole variable domain, filled in from reference TRBV7-2 and TRBJ2-7, reads GAGVSQSPSNKVTEKGKDVELRCDPISGHTALYWYRQSLGQGLEFLIYFQGNSAPDKSGLPSDRFSAERTGGSVSTLTIQRTQQEDSAVYLCASSQMGQGAREQYFGPGTRLTVT.

The rearrangement links TRBV12-3 or TRBV12-4 to TRBJ2-3; 13 positions agree with TRBD2. This CDR3 region has 19 residues. V lost 2 bases to trimming and J lost 1 base; unmatched junction nucleotides: 9. The CDR3 protein is CASSLTRLAGGSGTDTQYF. In DNA form, the CDR3 reads TGTGCCAGCAGTTTAACGAGACTAGCGGGAGGATCGGGCACAGATACGCAGTATTTT.

The chain combines TRBV6-5 with TRBJ2-1; either TRBD1 or TRBD2 may supply D (5 bases each). The CDR3 is 14 residues long. The V gene's germline CDR1 is MNHEY and CDR2 SVGAGI. V gave up 7 bases and J gave up 2 bases, with 12 bases separating them. CDR3 in amino acids: CASKGRGTYNEQFF. The CDR3 DNA is TGTGCCAGCAAGGGCCGGGGCACCTACAATGAGCAGTTCTTC.

In regard to this clonotype: One end of the junction is discordant with germline, which a read error may explain. V usage is TRBV5-1 and J usage is TRBJ1-1; no clear D. This CDR3 is built from 12 residues. Germline V gene data show CDR1 as SGHRS and CDR2 as YFSETQ. CDR3 loop: CASSLGPTEAFF. The CDR3 nucleotides read TGTGCCAGCAGCTTAGGGCCGACTGAAGCTTTCTTT.

This clonotype has only one observation. The chain is built from TRBV14 and TRBJ2-3; 7 bases are shared with TRBD2. The CDR3 is made up of 16 amino acids. The germline V gene has CDR1 SGHDN and CDR2 FVKESK. V lost 1 base, J lost 4 bases, and 8 bases stayed unmatched. DNA of the CDR3: TGTGCCAGCAGCCAAGGGGTTGGACTAGAGGCAGATACGCAGTATTTT. This translates into CASSQGVGLEADTQYF. Full variable domain (missing parts from reference TRBV14 and TRBJ2-3): EAGVTQFPSHSVIEKGQTVTLRCDPISGHDNLYWYRRVMGKEIKFLLHFVKESKQDESGMPNNRFLAERTGGTYSTLKVQPAELEDSGVYFCASSQGVGLEADTQYFGPGTRLTVL.

V gene TRBV6-1 combines with J gene TRBJ2-5; 13 positions match TRBD2. CDR3 length: 17 residues. The germline V gene has CDR1 MNHNS and CDR2 SASEGT. V was clipped by 5 bases and J by 0 bases; unmatched bases: 6. The CDR3 region is CASSQTGLAGNQETQYF. The CDR3 DNA is TGTGCCAGCAGTCAAACGGGACTAGCGGGAAACCAAGAGACCCAGTACTTC.

The chain joins TRBV20-1 to TRBJ2-1, with 11 bases matching TRBD2. The J call could be wrong; TRBJ2-7 is a better fit for the DNA end. The V gene's germline CDR1 is DFQATT and CDR2 SNEGSKA (reference sequence). The CDR3 loop spans 14 amino acids. The CDR3: CSVPKRTSGYEQYF. The CDR3 bases are TGCAGTGTACCGAAGAGGACTAGCGGGTACGAGCAGTACTTC.

This chain links TRBV12-3 or TRBV12-4 with TRBJ2-4; 7 nucleotides agree with TRBD1. The DNA end is more similar to TRBJ2-5, so the J call may be wrong. The CDR3 loop spans 14 amino acids. The CDR3 DNA reads as TGTGCCAGCGCTAGGGGGCAGAGCCAAGAGACCCAGTACTTC. It translates to CASARGQSQETQYF.